The 3 T cell receptor beta chains below come from one sample, sequenced in a study of blood T cell repertoires in COVID-19. Produced via immunoSEQ multiplex PCR; TCRdb's table is partial and in-frame only. Here the sample spans about 210,000 clones, about four fifths being singletons. The sequencing input was peripheral blood. These TCRs come from a woman over 75 with COVID-19, enrolled during active disease.

Notes on this clone: This specimen includes other DNA sequences encoding the same CDR3. This rearrangement joins TRBV2 to TRBJ2-7; no definite D call. The CDR3 is 11 residues long. Trimming left V 3 bases short and J 3 bases short, with 3 bases between. Germline CDR1 is SNHLY and CDR2 is FYNNEI. The CDR3 region has the DNA TGTGCCAGCAGTGAGTACTACGAGCAGTACTTC. Its protein is CASSEYYEQYF.

The V and J genes are TRBV3-1 (or the pseudogene TRBV3-2) and TRBJ2-1; 13 bases are shared with TRBD2. The CDR3 extends over 16 amino acids. The junction had 7 bases not matched to a gene; V was cut back by 4 bases and J by 7 bases. Germline CDR1 LGHDT, CDR2 YNNKEL (reference sequence). The CDR3 DNA reads TGTGCCAGCAGCCCCGGACTAGCGGGAGACGGAAATGAGCAGTTCTTC. Amino acid sequence: CASSPGLAGDGNEQFF.

This chain joins TRBV5-1 and TRBJ1-5; 9 nucleotides line up with TRBD1. The CDR3 totals 18 residues. CDR1 is SGHRS, CDR2 YFSETQ, per germline. Trimming removed 4 bases from V and 2 bases from J; junction bases left unmatched: 13. CDR3 nucleotide sequence: TGCGCCAGCAGCCCACACCGGGACAGGGAGAATGGCAATCAGCCCCAGCATTTT. Translating gives CASSPHRDRENGNQPQHF.